A single sample is the source of the 15 T cell receptor beta chains below, sequenced in a study of siplizumab effects on memory and regulatory T cells. Sequencing was performed with immunoSEQ multiplex PCR; in TCRdb, only in-frame clones are kept and a portion is missing. This table holds about 85,000 clones, over 90% found once. Sequenced input: CD8+ T cells sorted from blood. Receptor source: a human donor in good health.

J is TRBJ2-3 and V is TRBV7-3; 8 bases align to TRBD1. CDR1 and CDR2 from the germline V gene are SGHTA and FQGTGA. The CDR3 covers 17 residues. The V gene end was trimmed by 0 bases and the J gene end by 5 bases; junction bases not matched to a gene: 10. The CDR3 DNA reads as TGTGCCAGCAGCTTAACGGGCGGACAGGGTAGTAGAGATACGCAGTATTTT. It translates to CASSLTGGQGSRDTQYF. Together with reference TRBV7-3 and TRBJ2-3, the CDR3 gives the full variable domain: GAGVSQTPSNKVTEKGKYVELRCDPISGHTALYWYRQSLGQGPEFLIYFQGTGAADDSGLPNDRFFAVRPEGSVSTLKIQRTERGDSAVYLCASSLTGGQGSRDTQYFGPGTRLTVL.

The chain has TRBV7-9 and TRBJ1-4; D perhaps matches TRBD1 (5 bases). The germline CDR1 and CDR2 sequences are SEHNR and FQNEAQ (reference sequence). Trimming left V 5 bases short and J 3 bases short, with 16 bases between. The CDR3 loop spans 16 amino acids. The CDR3 is CASSRILGGSNEKLFF. The CDR3 DNA sequence: TGTGCCAGCAGCCGAATCCTGGGGGGGTCTAATGAAAAACTGTTTTTT.

Written as DNA, the CDR3 is TGTGCCAGCAGCTTCTACCAGGGGACTAGCCGGCAGTATTTT. Its protein is CASSFYQGTSRQYF. V is TRBV13 and J is TRBJ2-3; 9 positions agree with TRBD2. Looked up from germline, CDR1 is PRHDT and CDR2 is FYEKMQ (reference sequence). This CDR3 is built from 14 residues. The junction had 9 bases not matched to a gene; V was cut back by 3 bases and J by 11 bases.

The J gene is TRBJ1-5, the V gene TRBV4-1; 8 bases map to TRBD1. With 1 base clipped from V and 4 bases from J, the junction kept 3 bases outside the gene matches. The germline V gene encodes CDR1 MGHRA and CDR2 YSYEKL. CDR3 size: 15 residues. The CDR3 DNA is TGCGCCAGCAGCCAAGCCACAGGGGGAAATCAGCCCCAGCATTTT. It encodes CASSQATGGNQPQHF.

The sample holds one count of this clone. This chain joins TRBV7-3 and TRBJ2-1; TRBD2 matches 9 bases. The CDR3 runs 14 residues. Germline loops: CDR1 SGHTA, CDR2 FQGTGA. The ends lost 5 bases at V and 6 bases at J; junction bases unmatched: 5. This chain's CDR3 is CASSPGTSSNEQFF. In DNA form, the CDR3 reads TGTGCCAGCAGCCCCGGGACTAGCAGCAATGAGCAGTTCTTC. The variable domain in full, completed from reference TRBV7-3 and TRBJ2-1, reads GAGVSQTPSNKVTEKGKYVELRCDPISGHTALYWYRQSLGQGPEFLIYFQGTGAADDSGLPNDRFFAVRPEGSVSTLKIQRTERGDSAVYLCASSPGTSSNEQFFGPGTRLTVL.

This chain connects TRBV5-6 to TRBJ2-5; 8 bases fit TRBD1. Looked up from germline, CDR1 is SGHDT and CDR2 is YYEEEE. Germline trimming cut 4 bases from V and 2 bases from J; bases unmatched to any gene: 10. There are 16 residues in the CDR3. The CDR3 coding sequence is TGTGCCAGCAGCCATCCGACAGGGGTGATACAAGAGACCCAGTACTTC. Translation: CASSHPTGVIQETQYF.

The rearrangement uses TRBV19 and TRBJ1-1; D not resolved. Trimming shortened V by 7 bases and J by 0 bases, and 15 bases separated the two germline ends. Germline loops: CDR1 LNHDA, CDR2 SQIVND (reference sequence). This CDR3 has 15 amino acids. CDR3 nucleotide sequence: TGTGCCAGTACCCCAGGTGCGGGGATGAACACTGAAGCTTTCTTT. Protein sequence: CASTPGAGMNTEAFF.

About this clone: At one end, the junction sequence differs from germline, possibly due to a read error. This rearrangement joins TRBV6-6 to TRBJ2-3; D is undetermined. Germline values: CDR1 MNHNY, CDR2 SVGAGI (reference sequence). This CDR3 has 16 amino acids. CDR3 in DNA: TGTGCCAGCAGTAACTCGGAAGGGCCTGCACAGGATACGCAGTATTTT. This encodes CASSNSEGPAQDTQYF.

The chain carries TRBV28 and TRBJ1-2; 10 nucleotides align to TRBD1. Unmatched junction bases numbered 5, after V lost 11 bases and J lost 8 bases. This CDR3 is built from 11 residues. Germline-derived CDR1 and CDR2 are MDHEN and SYDVKM. The CDR3 bases are TGTGCCGGAAGGACAGGGGGAGGCTACACCTTC. Protein product: CAGRTGGGYTF.

This clone was counted a single time. V is TRBV7-8 and J is TRBJ2-1; 9 bases are a match to TRBD1. The CDR3 totals 15 residues. Germline-derived CDR1 and CDR2 are SGHVS and FQNEAQ. The trim removed 5 bases at V and 7 bases at J, leaving 9 bases unmatched. The CDR3 DNA sequence: TGTGCCAGCAGCACTACAGGGGGCCTCGGGAATGAGCAGTTCTTC. This gives the protein CASSTTGGLGNEQFF.

The chain carries TRBV7-2 and TRBJ2-1, with D perhaps matching TRBD1 or TRBD2 (5 bases each). The CDR3 sequence is 13 residues long. Per the germline V gene, CDR1 is SGHTA and CDR2 is FQGNSA. Trimming took off 5 bases at V and 7 bases at J, with 12 bases between the two ends. CDR3 coding DNA: TGTGCCAGCAGCCTATGGGGCGGGAATGAGCAGTTCTTC. It encodes CASSLWGGNEQFF.

The chain joins TRBV25-1 to TRBJ2-1, with 11 bases identical to TRBD2. Trimming at V came to 0 bases and at J to 10 bases, leaving 8 bases not matched to a gene. The CDR3 runs to 16 residues. Germline V gene lookup returns CDR1 MGHDK and CDR2 SYGVNS. CDR3 coding DNA: TGTGCCAGCAGTGAATATATTACTAGCGGGAGTTCGGAGCAGTTCTTC. This codes for CASSEYITSGSSEQFF.

The sample holds one count of this clone. The genes are TRBV7-9 and TRBJ2-1; TRBD2 might be the D (6 bases). The CDR3 is made up of 15 amino acids. V was clipped by 1 base and J by 6 bases, with 13 bases between them. Germline V gives CDR1 SEHNR, CDR2 FQNEAQ (reference sequence). Here the CDR3 DNA reads TGTGCCAGCAGCTTAGGGGCGGGAAGACCCAATGAGCAGTTCTTC. Translated, it gives CASSLGAGRPNEQFF.

The chain couples TRBV30 to TRBJ1-5; D ambiguous. Germline V lookup: CDR1 GTSNPN, CDR2 SVGIG (reference sequence). Deletions cut 5 bases from V and 5 bases from J, with 13 bases between. The length of the CDR3 is 13 residues. The CDR3 region has the DNA TGTGCCTGGGGCGGAGAGAGCCATCAGCCCCAGCATTTT. It specifies CAWGGESHQPQHF.

The CDR3 reads CASSLATGGFFGGTNEKLFF. The CDR3 DNA reads TGCGCCAGCAGCTTAGCGACAGGTGGCTTTTTTGGTGGGACTAATGAAAAACTGTTTTTT. The chain carries TRBV5-1 and TRBJ1-4, with a possible D match to TRBD1 (6 bases). This CDR3 is built from 20 residues. Germline V CDR1 and CDR2: SGHRS, YFSETQ. V was trimmed by 2 bases and J by 2 bases, leaving 25 bases between them.